The clone carrying this TCR beta chain was counted many times. The entry originates in a study of early T cells in non-severe SARS-CoV-2 infection. TCRdb reprocessed the 5' RACE reads via MiXCR and lists one record per CDR3 protein. The repertoire holds about 61,000 distinct CDR3 sequences, with approximately 11% as singletons. Source material: whole blood. The clonotype originates from an adult who was a healthcare worker with PCR-confirmed SARS-CoV-2 infection or an uninfected control (not recorded which).

CDR3 sequence: CASTTNPGKAFF. For the CDR3, the DNA is TGTGCCAGCACTACTAATCCGGGTAAAGCTTTCTTT. The chain has TRBV6-2 or TRBV6-3 and TRBJ1-1, with D unclear. From germline, CDR1 is MNHEY and CDR2 SVGEGT. This CDR3 region has 12 residues. V was cut by 7 bases and J by 9 bases, with 15 bases left in between.